Sequencing of this T cell receptor (beta chain) was carried out in a study of blood T cell repertoires in COVID-19. Study summary: Specimens from acute and convalescent COVID-19 originated in the United States, Italy and Spain. T cells, B-cell-depleted T cells, or PBMCs supplied cDNA or gDNA.

Original data processing: Cell counts per sample came from amplifying reference gene primers. Clones were sequenced by immunoSEQ multiplex PCR, and TCRdb holds only the in-frame ones, with some missing. V and J calls plus clone size are reproduced from that table; the DNA served to infer D and trimming. This sample has fewer than 250,000 clones; roughly 80% occur once, and the top ten carry 8% to 13%. This CDR3 is 14 amino acids long. In germline, CDR1 is SGHTA, CDR2 FQGNSA. V was clipped by 4 bases and J by 7 bases; unmatched bases: 6. Sequenced material: peripheral blood. The sequence came from a woman aged 80 or over with acute or convalescent COVID-19. The chain links TRBV7-2 to TRBJ1-5; 8 nucleotides match TRBD1. The DNA for the CDR3 is TGTGCCAGCAGCTCCGGACAGGGCCCCCAGCCCCAGCATTTT. This codes for CASSSGQGPQPQHF.